This TCR beta chain was captured by sequencing in a study of chemoradiotherapy in HPV16-positive cancers. The CDR3 length is 15 residues. V was pared by 0 bases and J by 0 bases, with 1 base of the junction left unmatched. Germline values: CDR1 MGHRA, CDR2 YSYEKL. Repeated repertoire sampling spanned the course of chemoradiotherapy. Produced via immunoSEQ multiplex PCR; TCRdb's table is partial and in-frame only. Of about 68,000 clones in the sample, about 90% were seen once. Findings of the study overall: Non-HPV-specific T cells did not expand in tumors during treatment, whereas candidate HPV-specific clones and E7-related motifs did.

On this clone: What it binds is not known. The same CDR3 can be traced to other DNA sequences in this sample.

This chain links TRBV4-1 with TRBJ1-2; 7 bases agree with TRBD1. The sequence came from a human donor with HPV-associated anogenital cancer. This sample comprised blood, obtained from a patient who underwent chemoradiotherapy. The CDR3 loop is CASSQDTGANYGYTF. CDR3 in DNA: TGCGCCAGCAGCCAAGATACAGGGGCTAACTATGGCTACACCTTC.